The clone carrying this T cell receptor beta chain appeared a few times. Its antigen is unknown. Here immunoSEQ multiplex PCR was the method, and the copy in TCRdb shows in-frame clones only, minus some. The data hold some 65,000 clones, with 75% to 90% observed a single time. The CDR3 has 15 residues. V was pared by 0 bases and J by 7 bases, with 13 bases between. CDR1 and CDR2 from the germline V gene are GTSNPN and SVGIG (reference sequence). The unexposed donors gave CD4+ T cells in about 2010-2019, prior to COVID-19. This entry comes from a study of CD4 T cells in relation to SARS-CoV-2 and coronaviruses. Study conclusions and caveats: The cross-reactivity analysis covered only spike protein, not other viral proteins.

Sequencing used memory CD4+ T cells from PBMCs. The genes are TRBV30 and TRBJ1-6; possible D gene TRBD1, 5 bases. The TCR was taken from a human donor in good health. In DNA, the CDR3 is TGTGCCTGGAGTGTAAGTAGGGGTAACAATTCACCCCTCCACTTT. As protein: CAWSVSRGNNSPLHF. Full variable domain (remainder filled in from reference TRBV30 and TRBJ1-6): SQTIHQWPATLVQPVGSPLSLECTVEGTSNPNLYWYRQAAGRGLQLLFYSVGIGQISSEVPQNLSASRPQDRQFILSSKKLLLSDSGFYLCAWSVSRGNNSPLHFGNGTRLTVT.